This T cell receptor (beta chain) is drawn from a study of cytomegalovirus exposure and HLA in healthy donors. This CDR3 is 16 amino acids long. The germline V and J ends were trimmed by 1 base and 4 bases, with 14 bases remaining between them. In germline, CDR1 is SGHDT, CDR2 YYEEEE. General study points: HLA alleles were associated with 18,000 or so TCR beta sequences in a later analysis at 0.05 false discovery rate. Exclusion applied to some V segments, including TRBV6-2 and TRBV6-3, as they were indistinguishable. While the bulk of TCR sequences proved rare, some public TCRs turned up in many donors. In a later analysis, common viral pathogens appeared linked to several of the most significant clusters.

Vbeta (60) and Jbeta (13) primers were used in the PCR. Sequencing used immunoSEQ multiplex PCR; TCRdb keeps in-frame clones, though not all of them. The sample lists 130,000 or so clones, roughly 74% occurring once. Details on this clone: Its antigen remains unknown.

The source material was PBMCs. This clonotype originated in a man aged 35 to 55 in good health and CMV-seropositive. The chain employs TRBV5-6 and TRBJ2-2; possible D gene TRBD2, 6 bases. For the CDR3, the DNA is TGTGCCAGCAGCTTGCTGGGGACTGAAGCCACCGGGGAGCTGTTTTTT. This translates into CASSLLGTEATGELFF.